The 17 T cell receptor beta chains below come from one sample, sequenced in a study of early T cells in non-severe SARS-CoV-2 infection. Each CDR3 protein is one row after TCRdb ran MiXCR on the 5' RACE reads. Here the sample spans about 80,000 distinct CDR3 sequences, 5% being singletons. This material consisted of whole blood, taken at baseline. The receptor set was obtained from an adult who was a healthcare worker with PCR-confirmed SARS-CoV-2 infection or an uninfected control (not recorded which).

This clonotype was detected ten times or more. The V call is TRBV29-1, the J call TRBJ2-1; 8 bases are a match to TRBD2. V shed 3 bases and J 2 bases; nucleotides not matched to a gene: 6. Germline values: CDR1 SQVTM, CDR2 ANQGSEA. CDR3 length equals 15 residues. In DNA, the CDR3 is TGCAGCGTTGATGGCGGGAGGTTCCCCTACAATGAGCAGTTCTTC. Its protein is CSVDGGRFPYNEQFF.

A few counts support this clonotype. V gene TRBV5-4 combines with J gene TRBJ2-5, with 15 bases fitting TRBD2. This CDR3 contains 17 residues. Germline-derived CDR1 and CDR2 are SGHNT and YYREEE (reference sequence). V lost 3 bases, J lost 5 bases, and 8 bases stayed unmatched. CDR3 in amino acids: CASSSGTSGRPPETQYF. In nucleotides, the CDR3 is TGTGCCAGCAGCTCCGGGACTAGCGGGAGGCCCCCGGAGACCCAGTACTTC.

In this sample, this clonotype turned up a few times. The rearrangement uses TRBV30 and TRBJ2-3, with D perhaps assigned TRBD1 or TRBD2 (5 bases each). This CDR3 is 15 amino acids long. The germline V and J ends were trimmed by 4 bases and 0 bases, with 14 bases remaining between them. Germline lookup yields CDR1 GTSNPN and CDR2 SVGIG (reference sequence). The CDR3 reads CAWNGDGTSTDTQYF. The CDR3 DNA follows: TGTGCCTGGAACGGGGACGGTACTAGCACAGATACGCAGTATTTT.

In its sample, this clonotype was seen many times. The chain employs TRBV15 and TRBJ2-1, with 7 positions matching TRBD1. V lost 3 bases and J lost 0; bases outside the gene matches: 2. CDR3 length: 15 residues. From germline, CDR1 is LNHNV and CDR2 YYDKDF (reference sequence). The CDR3: CATSRTGSSYNEQFF. In nucleotides, the CDR3 is TGTGCCACCAGCAGGACAGGGAGCTCCTACAATGAGCAGTTCTTC.

In its sample, this clonotype was seen a few times. The chain joins TRBV27 to TRBJ2-1; D is possibly TRBD1 or TRBD2 (6 bases each). The V gene lost 3 bases and the J gene lost 2 bases, with 8 bases spanning the gap. Looked up from germline, CDR1 is MNHEY and CDR2 is SMNVEV (reference sequence). The CDR3 is made up of 14 amino acids. Here the CDR3 reads CASSLGGPYNEQFF. The DNA of the CDR3 is TGTGCCAGCAGTTTGGGGGGCCCCTACAATGAGCAGTTCTTC.

This chain connects TRBV20-1 to TRBJ1-5; unclear D gene. V was trimmed by 0 bases and J by 4 bases, leaving 19 bases between them. This CDR3 is built from 17 residues. CDR1 and CDR2 (germline): DFQATT, SNEGSKA (reference sequence). CDR3 coding DNA: TGCAGTGCTAGAGATCACCCAGCATCCTCCGAAAATCAGCCCCAGCATTTT. It yields the protein CSARDHPASSENQPQHF.

Many counts were recorded for this clonotype. The chain uses TRBV29-1 and TRBJ1-2; 9 bases agree with TRBD1. The junction had 5 bases not matched to a gene; V was cut back by 6 bases and J by 6 bases. Germline assignment: CDR1 SQVTM and CDR2 ANQGSEA. This CDR3 is 12 amino acids long. CDR3 sequence reads: CSVSGQGHGYTF. CDR3 DNA: TGCAGCGTCTCAGGACAGGGGCATGGCTACACCTTC.

This clonotype showed up just once. This may be a read error, as it is one base from a much larger clone. CDR3 in amino acids: CASSMWTGDEKLFF. The DNA of the CDR3 is TGTGCCAGTAGTATGTGGACAGGGGATGAAAAACTGTTTTTT. J is TRBJ1-4 and V is TRBV19, with 9 nucleotides matching TRBD1. V lost 3 bases, J lost 6 bases, and 2 bases stayed unmatched. CDR1 LNHDA and CDR2 SQIVND come from the germline V gene (reference sequence). The CDR3 is 14 amino acids.

This clonotype was recorded at least ten times. The gene calls are TRBV29-1 and TRBJ2-5; 7 nucleotides match TRBD2. The germline V gene encodes CDR1 SQVTM and CDR2 ANQGSEA. The V and J ends lost 6 bases and 1 base, in that order; junction bases with no gene match: 5. The CDR3 consists of 13 residues. The CDR3 here is CSVPGLVQETQYF. Written as DNA, the CDR3 is TGCAGCGTCCCCGGACTAGTCCAAGAGACCCAGTACTTC.

The chain carries TRBV7-9 and TRBJ2-7; TRBD1 matches at 9 bases. Germline-derived CDR1 and CDR2 are SEHNR and FQNEAQ (reference sequence). The CDR3 runs 15 residues. V dropped 5 bases and J dropped 2; count of bases not matched to a gene: 7. CDR3: CASSQRTGAAYEQYF. The CDR3, as DNA: TGTGCCAGCAGCCAGAGGACAGGGGCAGCCTACGAGCAGTACTTC.

The J gene is TRBJ2-1, the V gene TRBV2; 15 bases fit TRBD2. Trimming at V came to 9 bases and at J to 1 base, leaving 7 bases not matched to a gene. The CDR3 length is 17 residues. Per the germline V gene, CDR1 is SNHLY and CDR2 is FYNNEI. Here the CDR3 DNA reads TGTGCCAGAGAGGGACTAGCGGGAGGAGGATCCTACAATGAGCAGTTCTTC. Its protein is CAREGLAGGGSYNEQFF.

This clonotype was seen a few times. V and J are TRBV19 and TRBJ1-5, with D possibly TRBD1 on 5 matching bases. Germline assignment: CDR1 LNHDA and CDR2 SQIVND (reference sequence). Deletions cut 3 bases from V and 2 bases from J, with 20 bases between. CDR3 length: 18 amino acids. CDR3 loop: CASSIYLGQGTRNQPQHF. Written as DNA, the CDR3 is TGTGCCAGTAGTATTTATTTGGGTCAGGGTACCCGCAATCAGCCCCAGCATTTT.

This clonotype was counted at least ten times. This chain uses TRBV6-6 with TRBJ2-1; TRBD2 agrees at 10 bases. Germline CDR1 and CDR2: MNHNY and SVGAGI (reference sequence). The CDR3 sequence is 15 residues long. V lost 6 bases, J lost 7 bases, and 9 bases stayed unmatched. CDR3 DNA sequence: TGTGCCAGCAGGAGAGCGGGAGGGCCGGAGAATGAGCAGTTCTTC. This encodes CASRRAGGPENEQFF.

There are many counts of this clonotype. The rearrangement uses TRBV24-1 and TRBJ2-1, with 10 bases that match TRBD2. CDR3 length equals 15 residues. V was clipped by 11 bases and J by 8 bases; unmatched bases: 14. Germline lookup yields CDR1 KGHDR and CDR2 SFDVKD. The CDR3: CANPQREGHIYEQFF. The CDR3 nucleotides are TGTGCCAACCCTCAGCGGGAGGGCCATATTTATGAGCAGTTCTTC.

This clonotype was recorded at least ten times. This chain links TRBV6-5 with TRBJ2-5, with 8 bases lining up with TRBD2. The V gene's germline CDR1 is MNHEY and CDR2 SVGAGI. The CDR3 consists of 13 residues. J gave up 5 bases and V 8 bases, and 7 bases lay outside the gene matches. The DNA of the CDR3 is TGTGCCAGCCGAAGGAGCGGGAGTGAGACCCAGTACTTC. Protein sequence: CASRRSGSETQYF.

In DNA form, the CDR3 reads TGTGCCAGCAGCCAAGATTTCAGGGGTGGTAATCAGCCCCAGCATTTT. It translates to CASSQDFRGGNQPQHF. The chain carries TRBV3-1 and TRBJ1-5; maybe TRBD1 (6 bases). The ends were cut back, 0 bases at V and 4 bases at J, with 13 bases in the middle. Per germline, CDR1 LGHDT and CDR2 YNNKEL (reference sequence). The length of the CDR3 is 16 residues.

This clonotype was recorded many times. This chain connects TRBV29-1 to TRBJ2-1; TRBD2 matches at 9 bases. From germline, CDR1 is SQVTM and CDR2 ANQGSEA. V was clipped by 3 bases and J by 12 bases; unmatched bases: 9. This CDR3 has 13 residues. The chain's CDR3 is CSVDTSGRGVQFF. In DNA form, the CDR3 reads TGCAGCGTTGATACTAGCGGGCGAGGCGTGCAGTTCTTC.